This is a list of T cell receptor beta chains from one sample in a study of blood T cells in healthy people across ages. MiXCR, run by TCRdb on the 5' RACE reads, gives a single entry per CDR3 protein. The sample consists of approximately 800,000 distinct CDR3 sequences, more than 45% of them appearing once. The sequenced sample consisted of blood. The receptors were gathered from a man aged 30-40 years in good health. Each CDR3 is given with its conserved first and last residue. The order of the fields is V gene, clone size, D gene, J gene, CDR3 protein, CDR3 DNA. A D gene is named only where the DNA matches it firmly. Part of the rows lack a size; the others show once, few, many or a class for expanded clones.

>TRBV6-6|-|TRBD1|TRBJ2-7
CASLDRTGGSYEQYF
TGTGCCAGCCTAGACCGGACAGGGGGCTCCTACGAGCAGTACTTC
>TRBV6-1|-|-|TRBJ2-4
CASSEWEQGFAKNIQYF
TGTGCCAGCAGTGAATGGGAGCAGGGGTTCGCCAAAAACATTCAGTACTTC
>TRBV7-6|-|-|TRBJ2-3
CASSLVDRRRTDTQYF
TGTGCCAGCAGCTTAGTCGACAGGAGGAGAACAGATACGCAGTATTTT
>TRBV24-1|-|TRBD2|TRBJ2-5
CATSEPPSGGETQYF
TGTGCCACCAGTGAGCCCCCCTCCGGGGGGGAGACCCAGTACTTC
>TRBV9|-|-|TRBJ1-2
CASSSVSGYTF
TGTGCCAGCAGCTCAGTTTCTGGCTACACCTTC
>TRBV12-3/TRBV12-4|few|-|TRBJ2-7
CASTSSLYEQYF
TGTGCCAGCACCTCCAGTTTGTACGAGCAGTACTTC
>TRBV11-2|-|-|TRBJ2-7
CASSLAGPSYEQYF
TGTGCCAGCAGCTTAGCGGGACCATCCTACGAGCAGTACTTC
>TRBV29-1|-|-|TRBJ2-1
CSVGGWGTYTNEQFF
TGCAGCGTTGGGGGCTGGGGGACCTACACGAATGAGCAGTTCTTC
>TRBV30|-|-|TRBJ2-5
CAWSVGSEKYF
TGTGCCTGGAGTGTAGGGTCAGAGAAGTACTTC
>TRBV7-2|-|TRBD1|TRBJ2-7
CASSWGQASEQYF
TGTGCCAGCAGCTGGGGACAGGCCAGCGAGCAGTACTTC
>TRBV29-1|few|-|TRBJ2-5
CSVDGVGETQYF
TGCAGCGTTGATGGTGTGGGAGAGACCCAGTACTTC
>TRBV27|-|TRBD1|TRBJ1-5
CASSSLPNRGQPQHF
TGTGCCAGCAGTTCGCTACCCAACAGGGGTCAGCCCCAGCATTTT
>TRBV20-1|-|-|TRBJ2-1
CSARAVWPVYLGNEQFF
TGCAGTGCTAGAGCGGTCTGGCCGGTGTATCTAGGCAATGAGCAGTTCTTC
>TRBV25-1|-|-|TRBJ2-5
CASSDRPSAQETQYF
TGTGCCAGCAGTGATAGGCCTAGCGCACAAGAGACCCAGTACTTC
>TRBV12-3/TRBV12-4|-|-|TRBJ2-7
CASKMGGPRYEQYF
TGTGCCAGCAAAATGGGGGGGCCACGGTACGAGCAGTACTTC
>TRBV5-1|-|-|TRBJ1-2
CASSSNTEYGYTF
TGCGCCAGCAGCTCTAATACAGAGTATGGCTACACCTTC
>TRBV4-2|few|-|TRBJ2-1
CASSQALGVDEQFF
TGTGCCAGCAGCCAAGCCCTGGGGGTGGATGAGCAGTTCTTC
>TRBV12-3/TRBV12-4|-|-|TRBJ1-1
CASTEGMNTEAFF
TGTGCCAGTACCGAGGGGATGAACACTGAAGCTTTCTTT
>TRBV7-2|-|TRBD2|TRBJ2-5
CASSLGRAGGGVQYF
TGTGCCAGCAGCTTAGGGCGAGCGGGGGGAGGGGTGCAGTACTTC
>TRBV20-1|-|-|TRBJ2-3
CSATASAVGLREYF
TGCAGTGCTACCGCGTCGGCGGTTGGACTTCGGGAGTATTTT
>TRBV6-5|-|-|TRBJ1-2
CASSKLVGKFTDGYTF
TGTGCCAGCAGCAAATTAGTGGGGAAATTTACAGATGGCTACACCTTC
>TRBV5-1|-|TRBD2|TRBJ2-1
CASSLIPGVGTSDNEQFF
TGCGCCAGCAGCTTAATCCCCGGGGTCGGGACTAGCGACAATGAGCAGTTCTTC